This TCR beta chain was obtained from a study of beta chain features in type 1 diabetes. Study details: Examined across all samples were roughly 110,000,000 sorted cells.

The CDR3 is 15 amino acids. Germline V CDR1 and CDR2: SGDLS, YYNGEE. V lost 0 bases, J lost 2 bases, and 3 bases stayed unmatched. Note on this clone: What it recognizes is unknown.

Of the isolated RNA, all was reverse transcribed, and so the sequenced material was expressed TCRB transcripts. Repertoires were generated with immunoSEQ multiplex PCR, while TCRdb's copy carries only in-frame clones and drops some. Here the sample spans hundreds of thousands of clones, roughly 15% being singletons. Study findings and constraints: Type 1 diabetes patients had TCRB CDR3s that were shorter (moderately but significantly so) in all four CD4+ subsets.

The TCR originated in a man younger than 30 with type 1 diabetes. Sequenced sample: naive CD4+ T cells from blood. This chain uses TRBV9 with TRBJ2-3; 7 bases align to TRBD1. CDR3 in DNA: TGTGCCAGCAGCGTAGGTGACAGGGACACAGATACGCAGTATTTT. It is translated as CASSVGDRDTDTQYF.